This passage covers 21 T cell receptor beta chains from one sample sequenced in a study of prognosis after radiotherapy for stage I lung cancer. Amplification of TCR beta CDR3 from genomic DNA used two-round multiplex PCR. Primers targeting each individual TRBV and TRBJ gene were applied in first-round PCR. TCRdb reanalysed the multiplex PCR reads using MiXCR and keeps one entry per CDR3 protein. The sample comprises 50,000 to 75,000 distinct CDR3 sequences, more than 20% of which are singletons, and more than 6.5% rests with the top ten. The sequencing here drew on PBMCs, taken before or after stereotactic body radiation therapy (not recorded which). These receptors were collected from a donor aged 50 or older with non-small cell lung cancer.

In its sample, this clonotype was seen many times. This chain uses TRBV5-6 with TRBJ1-2, with 9 positions matching TRBD1. The germline gives CDR1 SGHDT, CDR2 YYEEEE. Trimming cost V 4 bases and J 2 bases; bases outside gene matches: 6. The CDR3 length is 15 residues. Here the CDR3 reads CASSHGQGRNYGYTF. DNA of the CDR3: TGTGCCAGCAGCCACGGACAGGGGCGAAACTATGGCTACACCTTC.

This clonotype was seen a single time. The chain combines TRBV18 with TRBJ2-4; D gene uncertain. The CDR3 has 16 amino acids. From germline, CDR1 is KGHSH and CDR2 LQKENI. The V and J ends lost 5 bases and 9 bases respectively, with 23 bases between them. The CDR3 nucleotides are TGTGCCAGCTCATCCACCCCGGGTCTCGAACGCGGCATTCAGTACTTC. This translates into CASSSTPGLERGIQYF.

This clonotype was observed many times. This rearrangement joins TRBV30 to TRBJ1-3; TRBD1 might be the D (6 bases). V lost 2 bases, J lost 7 bases, and 15 bases lay in between. Germline CDR1 GTSNPN, CDR2 SVGIG (reference sequence). The CDR3 loop spans 14 amino acids. CDR3 nucleotide sequence: TGTGCCTGGAGTCTCCCGACAGGCGGGAACACCATATATTTT. Its translation is CAWSLPTGGNTIYF. The complete variable domain, with remaining parts taken from reference TRBV30 and TRBJ1-3, reads SQTIHQWPATLVQPVGSPLSLECTVEGTSNPNLYWYRQAAGRGLQLLFYSVGIGQISSEVPQNLSASRPQDRQFILSSKKLLLSDSGFYLCAWSLPTGGNTIYFGEGSWLTVV.

This clonotype has ten or more counts. This chain connects TRBV5-1 to TRBJ2-5, with D possibly TRBD1 on 7 matching bases. Per germline, CDR1 SGHRS and CDR2 YFSETQ. Trimming removed 0 bases from V and 2 bases from J, with 11 bases in between. The CDR3 has 15 residues. The CDR3 DNA is TGCGCCAGCAGCTTGGGGAGGGGGCTTCAAGAGACCCAGTACTTC. Its protein is CASSLGRGLQETQYF.

This clonotype appeared many times. The chain carries TRBV7-9 and TRBJ1-2; 7 bases match TRBD1. The ends lost 7 bases at V and 4 bases at J; junction bases unmatched: 3. The CDR3 runs 12 residues. Germline assignment: CDR1 SEHNR and CDR2 FQNEAQ (reference sequence). CDR3 sequence reads: CASTQGGYGYTF. For the CDR3, the DNA is TGTGCCAGCACGCAGGGGGGCTATGGCTACACCTTC.

As for this clonotype: A much more abundant neighbour one base away suggests this may be a read error. The rearrangement joins TRBV28 to TRBJ2-7; the D is unclear. The CDR3 runs to 12 residues. Germline-derived CDR1 and CDR2 are MDHEN and SYDVKM. For the CDR3, the DNA is TGTGCCGGCAGTCCCGATTCCTACGAGCAGTACTTC. Its protein product is CAGSPDSYEQYF.

Concerning this clonotype itself: A much more abundant neighbour one base away suggests this may be a read error. This chain links TRBV7-9 with TRBJ1-1; D gene unclear. The CDR3 has 14 residues. The V gene lost 1 base and the J gene lost 3 bases, with 9 bases spanning the gap. CDR1 SEHNR and CDR2 FQNEAQ come from the germline V gene (reference sequence). The CDR3 region has the DNA TGTGCCAGCAGCTTAGTCCGTAGTGACACTGAAGCTTTCTTT. It encodes CASSLVRSDTEAFF.

This clonotype has ten or more counts. This chain uses TRBV25-1 with TRBJ2-7; either TRBD1 or TRBD2 may supply D (5 bases each). The germline V and J ends were trimmed by 2 bases and 6 bases, with 11 bases remaining between them. CDR3 size: 13 residues. Germline loops: CDR1 MGHDK, CDR2 SYGVNS. The CDR3 protein is CASSEEGRGEQYF. The CDR3 DNA reads as TGTGCCAGCAGTGAAGAGGGGCGCGGCGAGCAGTACTTC.

This clonotype has ten or more counts. The chain uses TRBV20-1 and TRBJ2-5; unclear D gene. The length of the CDR3 is 15 residues. V was shortened by 0 bases and J by 2 bases, with 13 bases between the two germline ends. CDR1 and CDR2 from the germline V gene are DFQATT and SNEGSKA (reference sequence). CDR3 protein: CSARDATRIQETQYF. In nucleotides, the CDR3 is TGCAGTGCTAGAGACGCTACCCGCATTCAAGAGACCCAGTACTTC.

The table lists this clonotype with a count of one. With a much larger clone just one base away, this may be a read error. This chain joins TRBV4-3 and TRBJ1-5; D may be TRBD1 (5 bases). CDR1 LGHNA and CDR2 YSLEER come from the germline V gene. This CDR3 has 20 amino acids. This CDR3 reads CASNQDWAGRTSLSTGPQHF. CDR3 DNA sequence: TGCGCCAGCAACCAAGATTGGGCAGGGCGGACATCGCTTTCCACGGGGCCCCAGCATTTT.

At least ten counts were recorded for this clonotype. V usage is TRBV7-2 and J usage is TRBJ2-4; TRBD2 aligns across 9 bases. Germline lookup yields CDR1 SGHTA and CDR2 FQGNSA. This CDR3 comprises 15 residues. V shed 0 bases, J shed 14 bases, and the junction held 11 bases outside the gene matches. The CDR3 DNA reads as TGTGCCAGCAGCTTAGCAGCGGGGGGTTCTGAGGTAGAGTACTTC. Encoded protein: CASSLAAGGSEVEYF.

This clonotype was seen at least ten times. V is TRBV24-1 and J is TRBJ2-5; D may match TRBD1 or TRBD2 (5 bases each). V dropped 5 bases and J dropped 5 bases, with 17 bases sitting between them. CDR3 length: 15 amino acids. Germline CDR1 reads KGHDR; CDR2 reads SFDVKD. CDR3 protein: CATSGTWDDMETQYF. Here the CDR3 DNA reads TGTGCCACCAGTGGTACTTGGGACGATATGGAGACCCAGTACTTC.

CDR3 amino acids: CASSLGHEAFF. The CDR3 DNA reads TGTGCCAGCAGCTTGGGCCATGAAGCTTTCTTT. V usage is TRBV11-1 and J usage is TRBJ1-1, with unresolved D. V was shortened by 3 bases and J by 7 bases, with 6 bases between the two germline ends. The CDR3 loop spans 11 amino acids. Looked up from germline, CDR1 is SGHAT and CDR2 is FQDESV (reference sequence).

Notes on this clonotype: A far larger clone is one nucleotide away, so this likely arose from a read error. The chain recombines TRBV6-4 with TRBJ1-2; D is perhaps TRBD1 (6 bases). Germline CDR1 is MRHNA and CDR2 is SNTAGT. The germline V and J ends were trimmed by 5 bases and 5 bases, with 18 bases remaining between them. The CDR3 totals 15 residues. For the CDR3, the DNA is TGTGCCAGCAGTAAAACCCGGACAGTAGCTTATGGCTACACCTTC. It specifies CASSKTRTVAYGYTF.

The table lists this clonotype with many counts. This chain uses TRBV6-2 or TRBV6-3 with TRBJ1-1, with D possibly matching TRBD1 (6 bases). CDR3 length: 17 amino acids. The germline gives CDR1 MNHEY, CDR2 SVGEGT. Trimming left V 0 bases short and J 0 bases short, with 14 bases between. CDR3 sequence: CASSYSKAGELNTEAFF. CDR3 nucleotides: TGTGCCAGCAGTTACTCGAAGGCAGGGGAGTTGAACACTGAAGCTTTCTTT.

Comment on this clonotype: A much larger clone differs by one base, so this may be a read error. V usage is TRBV5-6 and J usage is TRBJ2-2; no reliable D call. The CDR3 is 13 residues long. The germline gives CDR1 SGHDT, CDR2 YYEEEE. The CDR3 DNA is TGTACCAGCAGCTCCCTCCTTTCCGGGGAGCTGTTTTTT. Protein: CTSSSLLSGELFF.

To note about this clonotype: Since a much larger clone is just one base distant, this may be a read error. The chain links TRBV10-2 to TRBJ1-5; TRBD1 might be the D (5 bases). V was pared by 2 bases and J by 6 bases, with 8 bases between. Per germline, CDR1 WSHSY and CDR2 SAAADI. The length of the CDR3 is 13 residues. The CDR3 bases are TGCGCCAGCAGTGAGAAGGGGATTCAGCCCCAGCATTTT. It yields the protein CASSEKGIQPQHF.

This clonotype was counted at least ten times. The chain has TRBV5-1 and TRBJ2-1, with 7 bases identical to TRBD1. Trimming took 4 bases from V and 3 from J; bases not matched to a gene: 4. Per the germline V gene, CDR1 is SGHRS and CDR2 is YFSETQ. CDR3 length: 14 amino acids. The CDR3 reads CASSLGQVYNEQFF. CDR3 DNA sequence: TGCGCCAGCAGCCTAGGACAGGTCTACAATGAGCAGTTCTTC.

This clonotype was recorded at least ten times. V is TRBV20-1 and J is TRBJ2-3, with D possibly TRBD1 on 6 matching bases. The germline gives CDR1 DFQATT, CDR2 SNEGSKA (reference sequence). The CDR3 is made up of 13 amino acids. Trimming took 5 bases from V and 6 from J, leaving 15 bases between them. The DNA of the CDR3 is TGCAGTGCTGGGGCAGGGGTCATGGATACGCAGTATTTT. This codes for CSAGAGVMDTQYF.

J is TRBJ1-1 and V is TRBV7-9, with D unclear. The CDR3 is 15 amino acids. V lost 4 bases and J lost 5, with 17 bases in between. Germline V CDR1 and CDR2: SEHNR, FQNEAQ (reference sequence). DNA for the CDR3: TGTGCCAGCAGCTCGGATCCTGAGGGCCAAACTGAAGCTTTCTTT. It codes for CASSSDPEGQTEAFF.

The CDR3 DNA follows: TGTGCCAGCAGTGAAGGGACCCTCTGGGCTGGGGCCAACGTCAAGACTTTC. It yields the protein CASSEGTLWAGANVKTF. The V and J genes are TRBV6-1 and TRBJ2-6, with TRBD1 as a possible D gene (5 bases). The CDR3 has 17 residues. V lost 1 base, J lost 18 bases, and 28 bases lay in between. CDR1 and CDR2 (germline): MNHNS, SASEGT.